This entry describes one T cell receptor (beta chain). Antigen unknown. PCR primers comprised 60 Vbeta and 13 Jbeta primers. The table came from immunoSEQ multiplex PCR; TCRdb's copy has only in-frame clones and leaves some out. Of over 110,000 clones in the sample, around four fifths were seen once. Though nominally healthy at sampling, donors likely had unrecorded immune exposures. V dropped 2 bases and J dropped 2 bases, with 20 bases sitting between them. CDR3 length equals 18 residues. Germline V gives CDR1 LGHNT, CDR2 FRNRAP. The data were taken from a study of cytomegalovirus exposure and HLA in healthy donors. Study conclusions and caveats: Accurate HLA-A and HLA-B prediction from TCR beta sequences was reported for most subjects. Researchers reported that three CMV-associated chains were confirmed in vitro as CMV antigen-specific. Follow-up analysis later connected one missense variant in DCLRE1C with trimming of TCR beta V- and J-genes.

The J gene is TRBJ2-3, the V gene TRBV12-5, with D perhaps matching TRBD1 (6 bases). The source of this sequence is a male donor in good health and CMV-seropositive. The sequenced material came from PBMCs. The CDR3 coding sequence is TGTGCTAGTGGTTTGACCCGTACAGGGCACGACGACACAGATACGCAGTATTTT. This sequence encodes CASGLTRTGHDDTDTQYF. Full variable domain (outside the CDR3, taken from reference TRBV12-5 and TRBJ2-3): DARVTQTPRHKVTEMGQEVTMRCQPILGHNTVFWYRQTMMQGLELLAYFRNRAPLDDSGMPKDRFSAEMPDATLATLKIQPSEPRDSAVYFCASGLTRTGHDDTDTQYFGPGTRLTVL.